This T cell receptor (beta chain) comes out of a study of CD8 T cells in Susac syndrome. In blood CD8+ and CD4+ T cells, TCR beta underwent sequencing. This CDR3 region has 14 residues. Looked up from germline, CDR1 is MNHEY and CDR2 is SMNVEV (reference sequence). V shed 4 bases and J shed 0 bases, with 7 bases lying between them. After extraction with the RNeasy kit, roughly 0.45 to 1 ug of the RNA was reverse transcribed using random hexamers. TCRdb passed the immunoSEQ multiplex PCR reads through MiXCR, listing each CDR3 protein once. Of tens of thousands of distinct CDR3 sequences listed, 85% to 95% are singletons.

This clonotype was obtained from a human donor with Susac syndrome. The rearrangement links TRBV27 to TRBJ2-1; TRBD1 is a possible D gene (5 bases). The specimen sequenced was CD4+ T cells from PBMCs. The CDR3 loop is CASSYRSSYNEQFF. CDR3 coding DNA: TGTGCCAGCAGTTACAGGAGCTCCTACAATGAGCAGTTCTTC.